A single sample gave rise to the 13 T cell receptor beta chains below, sequenced in a study of blood T cells in healthy people across ages. Primed by a sample-barcoded 5' primer and a J-beta primer mix, a second PCR proceeded for about 6 to 11 cycles. One entry per CDR3 protein results from TCRdb running MiXCR on the 5' RACE reads. The sample has a few hundred thousand distinct CDR3 sequences, about half seen once. The sample consisted of blood. Every receptor here comes from a man in his sixties in good health.

This clonotype came up once. The chain uses TRBV20-1 and TRBJ2-1, with 14 nucleotides matching TRBD2. The germline V gene has CDR1 DFQATT and CDR2 SNEGSKA (reference sequence). CDR3 length: 17 residues. The J segment lost 7 bases and the V segment lost 6 bases, leaving 14 bases of the junction unmatched. CDR3 protein: CSAGRETSGGGWNEQFF. CDR3 in DNA: TGCAGTGCGGGGAGAGAGACTAGCGGGGGGGGATGGAATGAGCAGTTCTTC.

There are a few counts of this clonotype. The J gene is TRBJ2-1, the V gene TRBV20-1; tentatively, D is TRBD2 (6 bases). This CDR3 is built from 11 residues. Germline loops: CDR1 DFQATT, CDR2 SNEGSKA (reference sequence). V was trimmed by 6 bases and J by 4 bases, leaving 7 bases between them. The CDR3 sequence: CSAGLYNEQFF. CDR3 coding DNA: TGCAGTGCAGGACTATACAATGAGCAGTTCTTC.

V and J are TRBV6-5 and TRBJ2-3; TRBD2 is a possible D gene (5 bases). This CDR3 has 14 amino acids. V dropped 6 bases and J dropped 3 bases, with 13 bases sitting between them. CDR1 is MNHEY and CDR2 is SVGAGI in the germline V gene. In DNA form, the CDR3 reads TGTGCCAGCAGCATTAGCGTGGCGACAGATACGCAGTATTTT. Translation gives CASSISVATDTQYF.

Comments on this clonotype: A read error may explain this, as a much larger clone is one base away. The DNA of the CDR3 is TGCAGCGCCCAAGCCCTAGCGGGAGTCCTGGTGCACAATGAGCAGTTCTTC. Its protein product is CSAQALAGVLVHNEQFF. V is TRBV29-1 and J is TRBJ2-1, with 10 nucleotides matching TRBD2. V trimming: 7 bases; J trimming: 5 bases; junction bases outside the gene matches: 17. CDR3 length: 17 amino acids. Per the germline V gene, CDR1 is SQVTM and CDR2 is ANQGSEA.

This clonotype was seen more than once but under ten times. The rearrangement links TRBV6-2 or TRBV6-3 to TRBJ2-3, with 10 bases that match TRBD2. J gave up 6 bases and V 5 bases, and 8 bases lay outside the gene matches. The CDR3 is 15 residues long. Germline V gene data show CDR1 as MNHEY and CDR2 as SVGEGT. The CDR3 protein is CASSIGLAERDTQYF. The CDR3 DNA follows: TGTGCCAGCAGTATAGGACTAGCGGAGCGGGATACGCAGTATTTT.

With regard to this clonotype: This may be a read error: a much more frequent sequence differs by one nucleotide. This CDR3 is missing its conserved last phenylalanine or tryptophan, likely due to a read error. V and J are TRBV28 and TRBJ2-3; D may be TRBD1 (6 bases). The V gene lost 8 bases and the J gene lost 0 bases, with 15 bases spanning the gap. Germline loops: CDR1 MDHEN, CDR2 SYDVKM. This CDR3 is built from 15 residues. CDR3 sequence reads: CASGRQASSTDTQYS. CDR3 DNA: TGTGCCAGCGGCCGACAGGCCTCTAGCACAGATACGCAGTATTCT.

There are a few counts of this clonotype. The V and J genes are TRBV6-2 or TRBV6-3 and TRBJ2-7; 7 bases match TRBD1. CDR3 size: 12 residues. Germline-derived CDR1 and CDR2 are MNHEY and SVGEGT. Trimming at V came to 7 bases and at J to 3 bases, leaving 3 bases not matched to a gene. The CDR3: CASTRQGYEQYF. In DNA form, the CDR3 reads TGTGCCAGCACTCGACAGGGCTACGAGCAGTACTTC.

A few counts support this clonotype. The chain is built from TRBV6-6 and TRBJ2-5; 7 bases line up with TRBD2. V lost 7 bases and J lost 3; bases outside the gene matches: 8. CDR3 size: 14 residues. Germline V gene data show CDR1 as MNHNY and CDR2 as SVGAGI (reference sequence). For the CDR3, the DNA is TGTGCCAGCATCCGAGCGGGGCCGAAAGAGACCCAGTACTTC. Translating gives CASIRAGPKETQYF.

The genes are TRBV11-2 and TRBJ2-3; no firm D call. The CDR3 length is 16 residues. The ends were cut back, 0 bases at V and 6 bases at J, with 16 bases in the middle. Germline V CDR1 and CDR2: SGHAT, FQNNGV. CDR3 DNA sequence: TGTGCCAGCAGCTTAGATCATCTGAGGACGAGGGATACGCAGTATTTT. Amino acid sequence: CASSLDHLRTRDTQYF.

This clonotype was counted between two and nine times. CDR3 sequence (DNA): TGTGCCAGCAGCCAAGAACCCCTAGCGGGTAAGACCTACGAGCAGTACTTC. It specifies CASSQEPLAGKTYEQYF. The rearrangement uses TRBV4-2 and TRBJ2-7, with TRBD2 matching 8 bases. V lost 0 bases, J lost 2 bases, and 9 bases stayed unmatched. This CDR3 comprises 17 residues. Germline V gene lookup returns CDR1 LGHNA and CDR2 YNFKEQ.

This chain links TRBV6-1 with TRBJ2-3, with 10 bases identical to TRBD2. The CDR3 length is 15 residues. Trimming cost V 1 base and J 5 bases; bases outside gene matches: 3. Germline-derived CDR1 and CDR2 are MNHNS and SASEGT. Here the CDR3 DNA reads TGTGCCAGCAGTGAAGGGGCTAGCGGGGGAGATACGCAGTATTTT. Protein sequence: CASSEGASGGDTQYF.

The chain recombines TRBV29-1 with TRBJ1-2; D uncertain. This CDR3 contains 13 residues. V lost 3 bases, J lost 8 bases, and 16 bases lay in between. Germline V gene lookup returns CDR1 SQVTM and CDR2 ANQGSEA. CDR3 amino acids: CSVEPEGLCGYTF. CDR3 nucleotide sequence: TGCAGCGTTGAGCCAGAGGGTTTATGCGGCTACACCTTC.

The CDR3 is CSLRWLLLEAFF. The CDR3, as DNA: TGCAGCCTTCGGTGGCTCCTGCTTGAAGCTTTCTTT. This sequence joins TRBV20-1 and TRBJ1-1; D not resolved. Germline-derived CDR1 and CDR2 are DFQATT and SNEGSKA (reference sequence). There are 12 residues in the CDR3.